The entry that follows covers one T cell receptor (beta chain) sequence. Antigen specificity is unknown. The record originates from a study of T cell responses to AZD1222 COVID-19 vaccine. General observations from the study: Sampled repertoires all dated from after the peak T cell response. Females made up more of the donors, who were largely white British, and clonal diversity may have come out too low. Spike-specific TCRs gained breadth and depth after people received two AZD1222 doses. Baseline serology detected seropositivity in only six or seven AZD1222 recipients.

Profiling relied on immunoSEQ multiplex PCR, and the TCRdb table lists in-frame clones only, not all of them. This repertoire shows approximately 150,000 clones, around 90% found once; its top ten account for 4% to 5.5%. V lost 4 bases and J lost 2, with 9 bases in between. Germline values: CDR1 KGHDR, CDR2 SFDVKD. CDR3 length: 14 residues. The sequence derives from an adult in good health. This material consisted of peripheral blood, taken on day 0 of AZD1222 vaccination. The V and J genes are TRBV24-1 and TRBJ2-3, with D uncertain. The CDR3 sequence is CATSDPRATDTQYF. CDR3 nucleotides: TGTGCCACCAGTGACCCTCGGGCCACAGATACGCAGTATTTT.